This T cell receptor (beta chain) is drawn from a study of brain metastases from non-small cell lung cancer. Sequencing used immunoSEQ multiplex PCR; TCRdb keeps in-frame clones, though not all of them. The sample contains about 890 clones, roughly nine tenths of which appear only once. This CDR3 is 15 amino acids long. Germline V gene data show CDR1 as SEHNR and CDR2 as FQNEAQ (reference sequence). V lost 4 bases, J lost 6 bases, and 18 bases lay in between. V and J are TRBV7-9 and TRBJ1-1, with D unclear. Sequenced input: tumor-adjacent normal tissue. The TCR comes from a donor at least 40 years old with non-small cell lung cancer. The CDR3 is CASSSLSGFRAEAFF. Here the CDR3 DNA reads TGTGCCAGCAGCTCCCTAAGCGGGTTTAGGGCTGAAGCTTTCTTT.